The rows below give T cell receptor beta chains drawn from one sample of a study of shared clonotypes between healthy human individuals. Some clones are missing from TCRdb's copy, which holds only in-frame ones; the method was immunoSEQ multiplex PCR. The sample includes 1 million to 1.2 million clones, around 77% of them seen just once. The specimen sequenced was memory CD4+ T cells from PBMCs. Every receptor here comes from a man aged 18 to 29 in good health. Some clones in this sample may be carry-over from other donors' samples. Each CDR3 is given with its conserved first and last residue.

j_call v_call cdr3_aa
TRBJ1-1 TRBV6-5 CASTRQGGNTEAFF
TRBJ2-5 TRBV9 CASSVGDGPQETQYF
TRBJ2-5 TRBV4-1 CASSQTQGDQETQYF
TRBJ2-1 TRBV5-4 CASSPPPGQLYNEQFF
TRBJ2-1 TRBV28 CASSLSGAGGRNEQFF
TRBJ1-6 TRBV7-2 CASSLAGRVRGSPLHF
TRBJ1-5 TRBV2 CASSSGNQPQHF
TRBJ1-5 TRBV6-1 CASRLGSPSNQPQHF
TRBJ2-7 TRBV7-9 CASSLVWREPYEQYF
TRBJ2-1 TRBV6-4 CASSRLAGNEQFF
TRBJ1-5 TRBV27 CASKITGGSNQPQHF
TRBJ2-2 TRBV28 CASSLRLTSLAGELFF
TRBJ2-3 TRBV21-1 CWTTDTQYF
TRBJ2-1 TRBV2 CASQGGSYNEQFF
TRBJ2-7 TRBV2 CASSVYRSYEQYF
TRBJ1-3 TRBV5-1 CASSQGTTGRGNTIYF
TRBJ2-1 TRBV5-4 CASSFGGQVSHNEQFF
TRBJ1-2 TRBV7-2 CASILVAGKNGYGYTF
TRBJ1-1 TRBV29-1 CSFLTEQGGYTEAFF
TRBJ1-2 TRBV5-8 CASSLAGGNYGYTF
TRBJ2-1 TRBV27 CASSLIGLAAANLYNEQFF
TRBJ1-1 TRBV5-4 CASRLGQSEAFF
TRBJ1-1 TRBV7-9 CASTPGTALEAFF
TRBJ2-1 TRBV10-3 CAISERVGTSQSGDEQFF
TRBJ2-6 TRBV10-3 CAISDFGPGADVLTF
TRBJ2-1 TRBV11-3 CASSYSGAQEQFF